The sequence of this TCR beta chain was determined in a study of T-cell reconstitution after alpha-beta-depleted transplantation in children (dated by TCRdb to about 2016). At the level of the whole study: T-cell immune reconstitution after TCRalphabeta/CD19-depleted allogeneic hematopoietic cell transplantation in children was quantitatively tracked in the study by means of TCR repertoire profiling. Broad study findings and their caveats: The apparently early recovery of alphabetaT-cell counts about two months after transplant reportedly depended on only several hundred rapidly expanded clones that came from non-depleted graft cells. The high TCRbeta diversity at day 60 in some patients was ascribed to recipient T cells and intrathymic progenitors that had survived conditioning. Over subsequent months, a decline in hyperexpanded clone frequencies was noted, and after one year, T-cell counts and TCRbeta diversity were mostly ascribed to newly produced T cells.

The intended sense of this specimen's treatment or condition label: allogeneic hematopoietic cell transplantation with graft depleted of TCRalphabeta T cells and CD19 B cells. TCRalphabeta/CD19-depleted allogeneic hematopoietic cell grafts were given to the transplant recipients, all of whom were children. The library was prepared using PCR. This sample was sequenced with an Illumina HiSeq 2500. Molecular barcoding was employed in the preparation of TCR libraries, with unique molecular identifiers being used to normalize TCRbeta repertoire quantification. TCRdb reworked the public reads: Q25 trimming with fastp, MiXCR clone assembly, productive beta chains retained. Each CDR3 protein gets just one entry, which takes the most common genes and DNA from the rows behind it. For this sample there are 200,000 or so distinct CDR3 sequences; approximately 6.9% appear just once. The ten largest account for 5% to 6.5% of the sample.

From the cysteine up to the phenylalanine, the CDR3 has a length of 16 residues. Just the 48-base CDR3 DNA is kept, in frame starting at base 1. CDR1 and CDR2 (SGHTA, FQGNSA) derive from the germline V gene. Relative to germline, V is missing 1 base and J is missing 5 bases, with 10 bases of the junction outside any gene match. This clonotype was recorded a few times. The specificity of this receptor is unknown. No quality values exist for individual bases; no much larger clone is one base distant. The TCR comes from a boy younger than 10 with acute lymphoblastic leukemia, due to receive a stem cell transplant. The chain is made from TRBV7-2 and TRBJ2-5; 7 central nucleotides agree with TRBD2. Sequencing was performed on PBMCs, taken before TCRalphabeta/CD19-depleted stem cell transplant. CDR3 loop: CASSLGVSGFIETQYF. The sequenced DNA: TGTGCCAGCAGCTTAGGTGTTAGCGGGTTCATTGAGACCCAGTACTTC.